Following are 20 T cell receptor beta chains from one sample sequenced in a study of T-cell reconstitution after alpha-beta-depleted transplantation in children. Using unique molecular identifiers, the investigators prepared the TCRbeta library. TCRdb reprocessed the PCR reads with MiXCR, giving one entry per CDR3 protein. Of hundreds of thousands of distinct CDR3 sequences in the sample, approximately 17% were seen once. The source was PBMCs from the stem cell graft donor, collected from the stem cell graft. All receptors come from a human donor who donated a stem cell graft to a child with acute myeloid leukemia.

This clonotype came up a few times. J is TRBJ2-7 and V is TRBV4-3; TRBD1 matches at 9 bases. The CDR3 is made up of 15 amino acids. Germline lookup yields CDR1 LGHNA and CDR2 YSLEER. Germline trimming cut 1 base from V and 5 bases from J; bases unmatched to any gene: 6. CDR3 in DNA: TGCGCCAGCAGCCAAGCCGGGACAGGGTTCGACGAGCAGTACTTC. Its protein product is CASSQAGTGFDEQYF.

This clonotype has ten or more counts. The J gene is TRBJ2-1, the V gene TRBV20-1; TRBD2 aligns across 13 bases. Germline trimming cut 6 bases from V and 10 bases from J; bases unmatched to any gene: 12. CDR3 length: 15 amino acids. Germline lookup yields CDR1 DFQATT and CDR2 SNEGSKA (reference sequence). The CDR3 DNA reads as TGCAGTGCCTTCAGACTAGCGGGGGGAGTCAGAGAGCAGTTCTTC. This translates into CSAFRLAGGVREQFF.

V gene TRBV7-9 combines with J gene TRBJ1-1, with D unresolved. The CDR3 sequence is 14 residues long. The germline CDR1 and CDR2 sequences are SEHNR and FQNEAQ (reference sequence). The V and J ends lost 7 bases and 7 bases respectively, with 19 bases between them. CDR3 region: CASTERDRWGEAFF. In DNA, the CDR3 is TGTGCCAGCACCGAAAGAGATCGGTGGGGTGAAGCTTTCTTT.

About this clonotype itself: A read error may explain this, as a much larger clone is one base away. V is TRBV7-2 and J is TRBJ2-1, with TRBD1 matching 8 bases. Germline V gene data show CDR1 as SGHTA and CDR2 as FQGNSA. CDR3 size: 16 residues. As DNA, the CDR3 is TGTGCCGGCAGACGGTCCAGGGGGCAGTACTACAATGAGCAGTTCTTC. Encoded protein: CAGRRSRGQYYNEQFF.

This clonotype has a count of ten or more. In nucleotides, the CDR3 is TGTGCCATCGGCGACGAAATCTCCTACGAGCAGTACTTC. Encoded protein: CAIGDEISYEQYF. The chain combines TRBV10-3 with TRBJ2-7, with D uncertain. The CDR3 contains 13 residues. CDR1 is ENHRY and CDR2 is SYGVKD in the germline V gene. With 8 bases removed from V and 0 bases from J, the gap between germline ends came to 11 bases.

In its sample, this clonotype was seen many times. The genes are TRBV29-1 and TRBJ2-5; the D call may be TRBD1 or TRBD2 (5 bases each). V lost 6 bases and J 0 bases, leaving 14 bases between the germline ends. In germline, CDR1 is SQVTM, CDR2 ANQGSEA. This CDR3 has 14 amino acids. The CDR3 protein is CSVNPGANQETQYF. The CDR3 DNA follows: TGCAGCGTCAATCCCGGGGCCAACCAAGAGACCCAGTACTTC.

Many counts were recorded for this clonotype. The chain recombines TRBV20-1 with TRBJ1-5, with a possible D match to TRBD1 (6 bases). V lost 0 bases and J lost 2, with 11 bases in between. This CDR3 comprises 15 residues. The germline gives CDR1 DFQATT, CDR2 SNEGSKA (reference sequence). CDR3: CSARETRQGNQPQHF. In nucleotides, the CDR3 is TGCAGTGCTAGAGAAACCCGACAGGGCAATCAGCCCCAGCATTTT.

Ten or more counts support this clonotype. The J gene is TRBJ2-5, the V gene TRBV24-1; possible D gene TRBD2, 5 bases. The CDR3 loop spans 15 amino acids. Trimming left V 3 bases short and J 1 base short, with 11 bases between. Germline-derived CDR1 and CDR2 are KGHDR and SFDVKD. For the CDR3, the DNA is TGTGCCACCAGTGATCCCTCACTAGGCCAAGAGACCCAGTACTTC. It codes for CATSDPSLGQETQYF.

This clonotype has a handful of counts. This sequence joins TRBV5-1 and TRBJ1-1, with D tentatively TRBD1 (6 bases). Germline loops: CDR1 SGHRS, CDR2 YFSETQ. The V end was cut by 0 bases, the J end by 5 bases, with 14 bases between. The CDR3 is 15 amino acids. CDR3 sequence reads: CASSLGRGSGTEAFF. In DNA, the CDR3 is TGCGCCAGCAGCTTGGGTAGGGGGAGTGGAACTGAAGCTTTCTTT. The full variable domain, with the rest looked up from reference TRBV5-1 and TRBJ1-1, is KAGVTQTPRYLIKTRGQQVTLSCSPISGHRSVSWYQQTPGQGLQFLFEYFSETQRNKGNFPGRFSGRQFSNSRSEMNVSTLELGDSALYLCASSLGRGSGTEAFFGQGTRLTVV.

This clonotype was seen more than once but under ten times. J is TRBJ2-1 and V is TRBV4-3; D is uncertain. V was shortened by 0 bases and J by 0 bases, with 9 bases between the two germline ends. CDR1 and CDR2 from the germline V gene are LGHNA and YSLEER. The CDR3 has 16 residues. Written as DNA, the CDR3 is TGCGCCAGCAGCCAAGAGTACGGGTACTCCTACAATGAGCAGTTCTTC. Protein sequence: CASSQEYGYSYNEQFF.

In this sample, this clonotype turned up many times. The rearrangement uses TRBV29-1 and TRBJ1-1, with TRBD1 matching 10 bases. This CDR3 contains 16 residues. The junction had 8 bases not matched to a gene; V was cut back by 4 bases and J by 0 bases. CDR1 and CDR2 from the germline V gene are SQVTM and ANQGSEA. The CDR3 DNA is TGCAGCGTTGGGGACAGGGGCCAACAAGTGAACACTGAAGCTTTCTTT. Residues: CSVGDRGQQVNTEAFF.

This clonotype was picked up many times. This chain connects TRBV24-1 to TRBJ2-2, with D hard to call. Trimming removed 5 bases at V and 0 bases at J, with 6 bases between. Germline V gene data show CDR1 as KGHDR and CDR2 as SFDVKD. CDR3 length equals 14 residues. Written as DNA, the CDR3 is TGTGCCACCAGTGGATCTCCGAACACCGGGGAGCTGTTTTTT. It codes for CATSGSPNTGELFF.

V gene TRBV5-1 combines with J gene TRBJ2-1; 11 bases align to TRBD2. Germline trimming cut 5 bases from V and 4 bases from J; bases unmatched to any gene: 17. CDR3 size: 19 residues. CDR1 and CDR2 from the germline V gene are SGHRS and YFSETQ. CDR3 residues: CASRDATGTGTSGYNEQFF. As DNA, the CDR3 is TGCGCCAGCAGGGACGCCACAGGAACCGGGACTAGCGGATACAATGAGCAGTTCTTC.

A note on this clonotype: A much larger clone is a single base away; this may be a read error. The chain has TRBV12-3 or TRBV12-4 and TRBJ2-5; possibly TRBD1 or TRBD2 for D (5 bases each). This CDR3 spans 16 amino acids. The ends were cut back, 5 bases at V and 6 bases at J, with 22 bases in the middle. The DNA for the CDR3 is TGTGCCAGCAGTATGGGGCTGGGGGTTAGGCAACAGACCCAGTACTTC. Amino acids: CASSMGLGVRQQTQYF.

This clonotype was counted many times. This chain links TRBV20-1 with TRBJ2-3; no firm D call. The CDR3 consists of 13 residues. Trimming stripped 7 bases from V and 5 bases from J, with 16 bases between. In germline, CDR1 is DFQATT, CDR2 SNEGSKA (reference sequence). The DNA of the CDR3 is TGCAGTGTTCCATTTGACTGGTTAGATACGCAGTATTTT. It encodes CSVPFDWLDTQYF.

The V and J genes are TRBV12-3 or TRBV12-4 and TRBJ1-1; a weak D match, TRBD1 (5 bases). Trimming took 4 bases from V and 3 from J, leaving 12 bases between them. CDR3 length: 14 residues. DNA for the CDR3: TGTGCCAGCAGTTCCGGGGGGGTCGACACTGAAGCTTTCTTT. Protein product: CASSSGGVDTEAFF.

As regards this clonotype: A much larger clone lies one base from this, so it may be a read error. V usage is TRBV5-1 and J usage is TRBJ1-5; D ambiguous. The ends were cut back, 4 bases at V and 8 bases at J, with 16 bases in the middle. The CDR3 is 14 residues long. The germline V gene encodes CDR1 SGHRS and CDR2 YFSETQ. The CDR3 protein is CASSPSGILEPQHF. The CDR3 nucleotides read TGCGCCAGCAGCCCGTCCGGGATTCTGGAGCCCCAGCATTTT.

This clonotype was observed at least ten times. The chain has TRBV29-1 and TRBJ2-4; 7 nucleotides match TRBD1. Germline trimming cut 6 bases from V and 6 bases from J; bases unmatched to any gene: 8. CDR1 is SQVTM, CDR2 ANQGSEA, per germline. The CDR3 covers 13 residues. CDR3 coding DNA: TGCAGCGTCCAAGGGACAGAAAGAAACATTCAGTACTTC. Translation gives CSVQGTERNIQYF.

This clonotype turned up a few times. CDR3 amino acids: CASSSSRGQPRSTGELFF. For the CDR3, the DNA is TGCGCCAGCAGCTCGTCCAGGGGACAGCCTAGAAGTACCGGGGAGCTGTTTTTT. The chain links TRBV5-1 to TRBJ2-2; 7 nucleotides align to TRBD1. Germline CDR1 is SGHRS and CDR2 is YFSETQ. The junction had 16 bases not matched to a gene; V was cut back by 3 bases and J by 5 bases. The CDR3 consists of 18 residues.

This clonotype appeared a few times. This CDR3 is CASSRFFGQGSGNTIYF. Written as DNA, the CDR3 is TGCGCCAGCAGCCGATTCTTCGGGCAGGGCTCTGGAAACACCATATATTTT. The rearrangement uses TRBV4-1 and TRBJ1-3; tentatively, D is TRBD1 (5 bases). V gave up 4 bases and J gave up 0 bases, with 16 bases separating them. CDR3 size: 17 residues. Germline V lookup: CDR1 MGHRA, CDR2 YSYEKL.